Following are 7 T cell receptor beta chains from one sample sequenced in a study of OX40 agonist ivuxolimab in advanced cancers. Sequencing was performed with immunoSEQ multiplex PCR; in TCRdb, only in-frame clones are kept and a portion is missing. The sample includes some 62,000 clones, more than 65% seen only once; the top ten take approximately 10%. The sample was CD4+ or CD8+ T cells sorted from blood, taken in a trial of the OX40 agonist ivuxolimab. The receptors come from an adult with an advanced solid tumor such as melanoma, head and neck, liver or kidney cancer.

This clone was seen only a few times. This rearrangement joins TRBV29-1 to TRBJ2-2, with TRBD1 matching over 9 bases. The ends lost 4 bases at V and 6 bases at J; junction bases unmatched: 9. Germline CDR1 SQVTM, CDR2 ANQGSEA. The CDR3 runs to 15 residues. The CDR3: CSVGASGTGPGELFF. CDR3 nucleotide sequence: TGCAGCGTTGGGGCGTCCGGGACAGGGCCCGGGGAGCTGTTTTTT.

The CDR3 spells CASSFGQGRSVADEQFF. The CDR3 nucleotides read TGTGCCAGCAGCTTTGGACAGGGGAGGTCAGTCGCCGATGAGCAGTTCTTC. The V gene is TRBV11-3, the J gene TRBJ2-1; TRBD1 matches at 9 bases. This CDR3 contains 17 residues. Germline trimming cut 3 bases from V and 8 bases from J; bases unmatched to any gene: 14. The V gene's germline CDR1 is SGHNT and CDR2 YENEEA.

V usage is TRBV6-6 and J usage is TRBJ1-3, with D perhaps TRBD1 (6 bases). This CDR3 is built from 15 residues. Per germline, CDR1 MNHNY and CDR2 SVGAGI (reference sequence). Between the trimmed V and J ends, which lost 6 bases and 0 bases, there was a span of 12 bases. CDR3: CASSLGQPSGNTIYF. The CDR3 bases are TGTGCCAGCAGCCTCGGACAGCCCTCTGGAAACACCATATATTTT.

This sequence joins TRBV5-6 and TRBJ2-7; tentatively, D is TRBD2 (6 bases). This CDR3 has 14 amino acids. V was shortened by 0 bases and J by 2 bases, with 9 bases between the two germline ends. CDR1 SGHDT and CDR2 YYEEEE come from the germline V gene. CDR3 in amino acids: CASSLDGGTYEQYF. CDR3 nucleotide sequence: TGTGCCAGCAGCTTGGACGGGGGAACCTACGAGCAGTACTTC. The full variable domain, in which reference TRBV5-6 and TRBJ2-7 provide the parts outside the CDR3, is DAGVTQSPTHLIKTRGQQVTLRCSPKSGHDTVSWYQQALGQGPQFIFQYYEEEERQRGNFPDRFSGHQFPNYSSELNVNALLLGDSALYLCASSLDGGTYEQYFGPGTRLTVT.

This chain connects TRBV9 to TRBJ2-1; a weak D match, TRBD2 (6 bases). V dropped 0 bases and J dropped 7 bases, with 14 bases sitting between them. Germline values: CDR1 SGDLS, CDR2 YYNGEE. The CDR3 covers 15 residues. The CDR3 DNA is TGTGCCAGCAGCGTAGGAGGCGGGGCGGGTAATGAGCAGTTCTTC. Translating gives CASSVGGGAGNEQFF.

The chain employs TRBV11-2 and TRBJ1-5, with a tentative D call TRBD1 (5 bases). V was pared by 5 bases and J by 11 bases, with 13 bases between. Germline CDR1 and CDR2: SGHAT and FQNNGV. This CDR3 spans 12 amino acids. The CDR3 reads CASSLTGGSQHF. The CDR3 DNA reads as TGTGCCAGCAGCCTCACCGGGGGGTCCCAGCATTTT.

This chain links TRBV7-2 with TRBJ1-3; 8 positions agree with TRBD1. Germline assignment: CDR1 SGHTA and CDR2 FQGNSA. V lost 5 bases and J lost 2; bases outside the gene matches: 8. CDR3 length: 16 amino acids. CDR3 DNA sequence: TGTGCCAGCAGCCTTACGACAGGGGCCCCTGGAAACACCATATATTTT. This sequence encodes CASSLTTGAPGNTIYF.